This T cell receptor (beta chain) was sequenced during a study of blood T cell repertoires in COVID-19. Assay used: immunoSEQ multiplex PCR; TCRdb lists only in-frame clones, some missing. Counted here are some 180,000 clones, approximately 80% occurring once; the ten biggest clones make up roughly 8.7%. Germline-derived CDR1 and CDR2 are SNHLY and FYNNEI. CDR3 length: 16 amino acids. V was cut by 4 bases and J by 0 bases, with 13 bases left in between. The sequencing sample was made of peripheral blood. The TCR comes from a woman aged 45-60 years with active or convalescent COVID-19. The chain has TRBV2 and TRBJ1-3, with D unresolved. The CDR3 reads CASSGVGGVSGNTIYF. The CDR3 DNA reads TGTGCCAGCAGTGGGGTCGGCGGAGTCTCTGGAAACACCATATATTTT.